These 10 T cell receptor beta chains originate from one sample sequenced in a study of identical twins. TCRdb processed the 5' RACE reads anew with MiXCR; each CDR3 protein has one entry. The data contain hundreds of thousands of distinct CDR3 sequences, 8.6% of them seen just once; the ten biggest clones take up 0.85% to 1%. A further study also used this sample, focusing on yellow fever vaccine responses in identical twins.

Sequencing was carried out using PBMCs. These receptors all stem from a woman in her late teens or twenties in good health.

This clonotype was counted a few times. V is TRBV28 and J is TRBJ2-6; D unclear. The CDR3 extends over 16 amino acids. Deletions cut 5 bases from V and 0 bases from J, with 11 bases between. Germline V gene data show CDR1 as MDHEN and CDR2 as SYDVKM. CDR3 sequence (DNA): TGTGCCAGCAGTACCCCGGCGAGCTCTGGGGCCAACGTCCTGACTTTC. Its translation: CASSTPASSGANVLTF.

The count of this clonotype is one. The chain joins TRBV7-9 to TRBJ2-5, with D hard to call. Germline values: CDR1 SEHNR, CDR2 FQNEAQ (reference sequence). Trimming cost V 1 base and J 1 base, with 10 bases left between them. The CDR3 spans 15 residues. The CDR3 here is CASSLVETFQETQYF. CDR3 sequence (DNA): TGTGCCAGCAGCTTAGTCGAAACATTCCAAGAGACCCAGTACTTC.

The rearrangement joins TRBV4-3 to TRBJ2-6; D unclear. The ends were cut back, 4 bases at V and 0 bases at J, with 13 bases in the middle. Per germline, CDR1 LGHNA and CDR2 YSLEER. This CDR3 region has 17 residues. The CDR3 bases are TGCGCCAGCAGCCCAGAGTTCGAGCTCTCTGGGGCCAACGTCCTGACTTTC. Residues: CASSPEFELSGANVLTF.

This clonotype was observed at least ten times. This chain joins TRBV6-5 and TRBJ1-1, with a tentative D call TRBD1 (5 bases). The CDR3 extends over 16 amino acids. V gave up 4 bases and J gave up 0 bases, with 15 bases separating them. Germline V gene sequence: CDR1 MNHEY, CDR2 SVGAGI. CDR3 coding DNA: TGTGCCAGCAGTTTAAACGGGGCAAACCTGAACACTGAAGCTTTCTTT. Translation gives CASSLNGANLNTEAFF.

This clonotype was detected only once. The V call is TRBV7-2, the J call TRBJ2-7, with 7 bases that match TRBD1. Germline V gene data show CDR1 as SGHTA and CDR2 as FQGNSA. The CDR3 contains 15 residues. After removal of 1 base from V and 2 bases from J, the junction contained 5 bases not matched to a gene. The CDR3 loop is CASSLVPGQPYEQYF. The CDR3 coding sequence is TGTGCCAGCAGCTTAGTCCCGGGACAGCCCTACGAGCAGTACTTC.

V is TRBV20-1 and J is TRBJ2-1, with D possibly TRBD2 on 6 matching bases. The CDR3 has 18 amino acids. CDR1 and CDR2 (germline): DFQATT, SNEGSKA (reference sequence). V shed 3 bases and J shed 0 bases, with 21 bases lying between them. The CDR3 spells CSARRGGARNFSYNEQFF. The CDR3 bases are TGCAGTGCTAGGAGAGGAGGGGCCCGAAATTTCTCCTACAATGAGCAGTTCTTC.

The V call is TRBV29-1, the J call TRBJ2-5; D is ambiguous. The CDR3 covers 12 residues. V was shortened by 5 bases and J by 0 bases, with 7 bases between the two germline ends. Germline V CDR1 and CDR2: SQVTM, ANQGSEA. The CDR3 region has the DNA TGCAGCGTTTGGGCAAACCAAGAGACCCAGTACTTC. It yields the protein CSVWANQETQYF.

This clonotype was observed at least ten times. The CDR3 sequence: CAWSPAYNEQFF. CDR3 nucleotide sequence: TGTGCCTGGAGCCCGGCCTACAATGAGCAGTTCTTC. The V gene is TRBV30, the J gene TRBJ2-1, with D unclear. Trimming pared 3 bases from V and 2 bases from J, leaving 5 bases between. The CDR3 length is 12 residues. Germline V gene sequence: CDR1 GTSNPN, CDR2 SVGIG (reference sequence).

This clonotype was recorded at least ten times. One end of the junction varies from germline; a read error may be responsible. The chain recombines TRBV5-1 with TRBJ2-3; TRBD2 is a possible D gene (5 bases). The CDR3 is 11 amino acids. Germline V gene sequence: CDR1 SGHRS, CDR2 YFSETQ. The CDR3 sequence is CASGSTDTQYF. DNA of the CDR3: TGTGCCAGCGGCAGCACAGATACGCAGTATTTT. Full variable domain (rest looked up from reference TRBV5-1 and TRBJ2-3): KAGVTQTPRYLIKTRGQQVTLSCSPISGHRSVSWYQQTPGQGLQFLFEYFSETQRNKGNFPGRFSGRQFSNSRSEMNVSTLELGDSALYLCASGSTDTQYFGPGTRLTVL.

This chain uses TRBV12-3 or TRBV12-4 with TRBJ2-7; 12 positions match TRBD1. Trimming at V came to 7 bases and at J to 7 bases, leaving 11 bases not matched to a gene. The CDR3 spans 15 residues. The CDR3 nucleotides are TGTGCCAGCAACAATCCGGGACAGGGGGCAGATGAGCAGTACTTC. Amino acid sequence: CASNNPGQGADEQYF.